This T cell receptor (beta chain) derives from a study of blood T cell repertoires in COVID-19. Clones were sequenced by immunoSEQ multiplex PCR, and TCRdb holds only the in-frame ones, with some missing. The data contain 250,000 to 350,000 clones, 88% of them singletons. The specimen was peripheral blood. The source is a woman between 25 and 40 years old with COVID-19, enrolled during active disease.

In nucleotides, the CDR3 is TGTGCCAGCAGGTCTCAGGGGGCGGGGTATGGCTACACCTTC. It yields the protein CASRSQGAGYGYTF. The V and J genes are TRBV28 and TRBJ1-2; 8 bases are a match to TRBD1. V shed 6 bases and J 5 bases; nucleotides not matched to a gene: 8. CDR1 and CDR2 from the germline V gene are MDHEN and SYDVKM. The CDR3 is 14 amino acids.